This TCR beta chain was obtained from a study of cytomegalovirus exposure and HLA in healthy donors. Researchers ran the PCR with 60 Vbeta and 13 Jbeta primers. This table comes from immunoSEQ multiplex PCR, and its TCRdb copy is limited to in-frame clones, with some not included. Of a few hundred thousand clones in the sample, about 80% were seen once. The study, taken as a whole, reports: Later on, an analysis found that several of the most significant clusters appeared to be linked to common viral pathogens, which included parvovirus B19.

On this clone itself: The antigen is unknown.

The sequence was obtained from a woman aged 60-70 years in good health and CMV-seropositive. Sequences were obtained from PBMCs.

The CDR3 DNA sequence: TGTGCCAGCAGTGCAGAGGGCTGGGGAAAACTGTTTTTT. Amino acid sequence: CASSAEGWGKLFF. V and J are TRBV2 and TRBJ1-4; D uncertain. CDR1 SNHLY and CDR2 FYNNEI come from the germline V gene. V was shortened by 4 bases and J by 10 bases, with 13 bases between the two germline ends. The CDR3 runs to 13 residues.